The rows below give T cell receptor beta chains drawn from one sample of a study of T cell responses to AZD1222 COVID-19 vaccine. Assay used: immunoSEQ multiplex PCR; TCRdb lists only in-frame clones, some missing. The repertoire holds about 120,000 clones, about 92% seen once, with approximately 5.1% in the top ten. This material consisted of peripheral blood, taken 28 days after the second AZD1222 dose. The receptors shown here come from an adult who received the AZD1222 COVID-19 vaccine. Both conserved end residues are part of each CDR3. A D gene is named only where the DNA matches it firmly. Where a row states a size, it is once, few, many or the class of an expanded clone; other rows omit it.

j_gene | abundance | v_gene | d_gene | CDR3nt | CDR3aa
TRBJ1-3 | - | TRBV3-1/TRBV3-2 | - | TGTGCCAGCAGGCTAAGAAACACCATATATTTT | CASRLRNTIYF
TRBJ2-7 | - | TRBV30 | - | TGTGCCTGGAGTGTATCCGTCTACGAGCAGTACTTC | CAWSVSVYEQYF
TRBJ2-7 | - | TRBV10-3 | - | TGTGCCATCAGTGAGCCTTCCGGGCCTAGCTCCTACGAGCAGTACTTC | CAISEPSGPSSYEQYF
TRBJ2-1 | - | TRBV5-8 | TRBD2 | TGTGCCAGCAGCCCGGCCCGACTAGCGGGGGCCACGGATGAGCAGTTCTTC | CASSPARLAGATDEQFF
TRBJ2-3 | - | TRBV5-1 | - | TGCGCCAGCAGCTTGGATTTAAAGGCGGGAACCACAGATACGCAGTATTTT | CASSLDLKAGTTDTQYF
TRBJ2-1 | - | TRBV2 | TRBD2 | TGTGCCAGCAGCCAGACTAGCGGGGGGCAGTTCTTC | CASSQTSGGQFF
TRBJ2-7 | - | TRBV15 | - | TGTGCCACCAGCAGAGAAGGAGGGATATCCTACGAGCAGTACTTC | CATSREGGISYEQYF
TRBJ1-2 | - | TRBV20-1 | - | TGCAGTGCTAGAGCCGAAGAGGGCTACACCTTC | CSARAEEGYTF
TRBJ1-2 | few | TRBV5-1 | - | TGCGCCAGCAGCCCTAGTGGGGACAACTATGGCTACACCTTC | CASSPSGDNYGYTF
TRBJ1-6 | - | TRBV7-9 | - | TGTGCCAGCAGCCTACAGAATTCACCCCTCCACTTT | CASSLQNSPLHF
TRBJ1-2 | - | TRBV28 | - | TGTGCCAGCAGTTTAGGGGGGGTGGACTATGGCTACACCTTC | CASSLGGVDYGYTF
TRBJ2-2 | - | TRBV3-1/TRBV3-2 | - | TGTGCCAGCAGCCCCGGACTCTCGAGGGTGCTGTTTTTT | CASSPGLSRVLFF
TRBJ1-1 | - | TRBV4-3 | - | TGCGCCAGCAGCCAAGATCCCATGGTGTTCACTGAAGCTTTCTTT | CASSQDPMVFTEAFF
TRBJ2-1 | - | TRBV9 | - | TGTGCCAGCAGCGGCTCGGCTACTCTCTATGAGCAGTTCTTC | CASSGSATLYEQFF
TRBJ2-7 | - | TRBV5-1 | TRBD1 | TGCGCCAGCAGCTTGGGACAGGGGGCCTACGAGCAGTACTTC | CASSLGQGAYEQYF
TRBJ1-1 | many | TRBV4-3 | - | TGCGCCAGCAGCCAAGATCCGGCGTATATGAACACTGAAGCTTTCTTT | CASSQDPAYMNTEAFF
TRBJ1-6 | - | TRBV5-1 | - | TGCGCCAGCAACTTGAGAGGGGATTTTGGTTCACCCCTCCACTTT | CASNLRGDFGSPLHF
TRBJ1-5 | - | TRBV6-2/TRBV6-3 | TRBD1 | TGTGCCAGCAGTTACTCCGGACAGGGTGAGCATTTT | CASSYSGQGEHF
TRBJ2-1 | - | TRBV7-2 | - | TGTGCCAGCAGCAGACGGGCCTACAATGAGCAGTTCTTC | CASSRRAYNEQFF
TRBJ2-7 | - | TRBV5-1 | TRBD2 | TGCGCCAGCAGCTTACTAGCGGGGGGCCACGAGCAGTACTTC | CASSLLAGGHEQYF
TRBJ2-1 | - | TRBV30 | - | TGTGCCTGGGGTGAGAGTGCTTACAATGAGCAGTTCTTC | CAWGESAYNEQFF
TRBJ2-1 | - | TRBV2 | - | TGTGCCAGCAGTCCTCAGGGGCCTGAGCAGTTCTTC | CASSPQGPEQFF
TRBJ1-2 | - | TRBV11-2 | - | TGTGCCAGCAGCTTAGATTCTGTTGGGGGCTATGGCTACACCTTC | CASSLDSVGGYGYTF
TRBJ1-5 | - | TRBV5-5 | - | TGTGCCAGCAGCTTTCGAACAGGGTATAGCAATCAGCCCCAGCATTTT | CASSFRTGYSNQPQHF
TRBJ1-2 | - | TRBV29-1 | - | TGCAGCGTTGAAAATGCAGAGGATGGCTACACCTTC | CSVENAEDGYTF
TRBJ1-1 | few | TRBV7-9 | - | TGTGCCATCACCCAGGGAACTGAAGCTTTCTTT | CAITQGTEAFF
TRBJ1-2 | - | TRBV15 | TRBD1 | TGTGCCACCAGCAGCGTCGGGACAGCGTCCCTTAACTATGGCTACACCTTC | CATSSVGTASLNYGYTF
TRBJ1-6 | - | TRBV19 | - | TGTGCCAGTAGTGCTACGGGAAATTCACCCCTCCACTTT | CASSATGNSPLHF
TRBJ1-2 | - | TRBV7-8 | - | TGTGCCAGCAGCTTAGTTAAGGGAAACTATGGCTACACCTTC | CASSLVKGNYGYTF
TRBJ2-7 | - | TRBV10-3 | TRBD1 | TGTGCCATCAGATCCAATACAGGGGGTCGAGAGCAGTACTTC | CAIRSNTGGREQYF
TRBJ2-3 | - | TRBV6-6 | TRBD2 | TGTGCCAGCAGGCTACGGCGGGGGGGGACAGATACGCAGTATTTT | CASRLRRGGTDTQYF
TRBJ1-4 | - | TRBV7-9 | - | TGTGCCAGCAGCGTCCTGGGGGGAACTAATGAAAAACTGTTTTTT | CASSVLGGTNEKLFF
TRBJ1-1 | - | TRBV7-2 | - | TGTGCCAGCAGCCCCAGAGGGGGGCTCGGGGCTGAAGCTTTCTTT | CASSPRGGLGAEAFF
TRBJ2-1 | - | TRBV5-4 | - | TGTGCCAGCAGCTTGGGGGACCAATACAATGAGCAGTTCTTC | CASSLGDQYNEQFF
TRBJ2-6 | - | TRBV9 | - | TGTGCCAGCGCTCTGGGGGCAGGTGGGGCCAACGTCCTGACTTTC | CASALGAGGANVLTF
TRBJ1-5 | - | TRBV6-5 | - | TGTGCCAGCACCGTGGTCAGGAATCAGCCCCAGCATTTT | CASTVVRNQPQHF
TRBJ2-6 | - | TRBV5-1 | - | TGCGCCAGCAGCTTGGCGGTCTCTGGGGCCAACGTCCTGACTTTC | CASSLAVSGANVLTF
TRBJ2-5 | once | TRBV30 | - | TGTGCCTGGAGTGTATGGGGCGGGGACCAAGAGACCCAGTACTTC | CAWSVWGGDQETQYF
TRBJ1-1 | few | TRBV4-3 | - | TGCGCCAGCAGCCAAGATCTTGCGCAGGCCCCTGAAGCTTTCTTT | CASSQDLAQAPEAFF
TRBJ1-6 | - | TRBV19 | - | TGTGCCAGCCGGGCCCCCACCCCAATATCGGCACCCCTCCACTTT | CASRAPTPISAPLHF
TRBJ1-1 | - | TRBV6-5 | TRBD1 | TGTGCCAGCGAGACCGGGACAGGGTTGAACACTGAAGCTTTCTTT | CASETGTGLNTEAFF
TRBJ2-2 | - | TRBV6-5 | - | TGTGCCACCGTACGATGGACCGGGGAGCTGTTTTTT | CATVRWTGELFF
TRBJ2-3 | - | TRBV6-2/TRBV6-3 | TRBD2 | TGTGCCAGCAGTGATTGGGGGGGTAGCACAGATACGCAGTATTTT | CASSDWGGSTDTQYF
TRBJ2-5 | - | TRBV5-4 | - | TGTGCCAGCAGCTCAAGACAAGGAGACCAAGAGACCCAGTACTTC | CASSSRQGDQETQYF
TRBJ2-1 | - | TRBV20-1 | - | TGCAGTGCTATCCCCTACAATGAGCAGTTCTTC | CSAIPYNEQFF
TRBJ1-6 | - | TRBV19 | - | TGTGCCAGTAGCCCAGAGGGTTACAGAATGGGTTCACCCCTCCACTTT | CASSPEGYRMGSPLHF
TRBJ2-7 | once | TRBV6-5 | - | TGTGCCAGCAGCGGCGGGTCGCTAGGGGCGTACGAGCAGTACTTC | CASSGGSLGAYEQYF
TRBJ1-4 | once | TRBV10-3 | - | TGTGCCATCAGTGTGGGGGAGGCAACTAATGAAAAACTGTTTTTT | CAISVGEATNEKLFF
TRBJ2-3 | - | TRBV6-5 | TRBD1 | TGTGCCACCTCGGACAGGGGGCAGACAGATACGCAGTATTTT | CATSDRGQTDTQYF
TRBJ1-4 | - | TRBV4-3 | - | TGCGCCAGCAGCCAAGTCGCCAGCCCCTGGGAACTGTTTTTT | CASSQVASPWELFF
TRBJ2-5 | - | TRBV5-5 | - | TGTGCCAGCAGCCCCTTTCGGGGCATGGGGCAAGAGACCCAGTACTTC | CASSPFRGMGQETQYF
TRBJ2-2 | - | TRBV9 | TRBD2 | TGTGCCAGCAGCGTAGGAGAGCGGGGGGTCACCGGGGAGCTGTTTTTT | CASSVGERGVTGELFF
TRBJ1-4 | - | TRBV5-1 | TRBD1 | TGCGCCAGCACTAGGGACAGGGGAAATAATGAAAAACTGTTTTTT | CASTRDRGNNEKLFF